This T cell receptor beta chain appears in the sequencing data of a study of blood T cell repertoires in COVID-19. Study-level background: Both acute and convalescent COVID-19 samples were obtained from the United States, Italy and Spain. T cells, B-cell-depleted T cells, or PBMCs provided the cDNA or gDNA that served as material.

Between the trimmed V and J ends, which lost 0 bases and 11 bases, there was a span of 17 bases. This CDR3 spans 15 amino acids. Germline V CDR1 and CDR2: SGDLS, YYNGEE. As originally analysed: The assay estimated nucleated cells by amplifying reference gene primers. Sequencing was performed with immunoSEQ multiplex PCR; in TCRdb, only in-frame clones are kept and a portion is missing. That table gives V, J and clone size, and the DNA gave D and trimming. Of about 120,000 clones listed, around nine tenths are singletons. This sequence was found in a woman between 50 and 59 years old with acute or convalescent COVID-19. Sample: peripheral blood. The chain joins TRBV9 to TRBJ1-4; no reliable D call. The DNA for the CDR3 is TGTGCCAGCAGCGTAGTGGGAGGCTCCGAAGAGAAACTGTTTTTT. Protein sequence: CASSVVGGSEEKLFF.